The 12 T cell receptor beta chains reported below all come from one sample, sequenced in a study of blood T cell repertoires in COVID-19. Generated by immunoSEQ multiplex PCR, the TCRdb table keeps only in-frame clones and is missing some. The sample lists roughly 150,000 clones, around 80% occurring once. The material sequenced was peripheral blood. These receptors were collected from a man aged 55-75 years who had recovered from COVID-19.

The V and J genes are TRBV5-5 and TRBJ1-3; tentative D call: TRBD1 (5 bases). The V gene's germline CDR1 is SGHKS and CDR2 YYEKEE (reference sequence). Trimming removed 5 bases from V and 0 bases from J, with 12 bases in between. The CDR3 consists of 15 residues. In nucleotides, the CDR3 is TGTGCCAGCAGGCGGGACTCGAGCTCTGGAAACACCATATATTTT. Protein product: CASRRDSSSGNTIYF.

To note about this clone: Given the absence of the conserved phenylalanine or tryptophan at the CDR3 end, a read error is likely. The limits of the CDR3 on the DNA are not certain, so only TCRdb's listed CDR3 is given. The V gene is TRBV9, the J gene TRBJ1-2; TRBD1, the D gene given by the table, was not confirmed from the DNA. The CDR3 length is 8 residues, termini included. Per the germline V gene, CDR1 is SGDLS and CDR2 is YYNGEE. The CDR3 is CASSVAGD.

The rearrangement joins TRBV19 to TRBJ1-4; 8 bases map to TRBD1. V dropped 6 bases and J dropped 8; count of bases not matched to a gene: 8. This CDR3 comprises 14 residues. Germline CDR1 and CDR2: LNHDA and SQIVND (reference sequence). The CDR3 bases are TGTGCCAGTAGCCCAGGACAGGGCTACGAAAAACTGTTTTTT. It translates to CASSPGQGYEKLFF.

The gene calls are TRBV28 and TRBJ2-1, with 10 bases fitting TRBD2. Germline lookup yields CDR1 MDHEN and CDR2 SYDVKM. This CDR3 has 16 amino acids. The J segment lost 4 bases and the V segment lost 4 bases, leaving 7 bases of the junction unmatched. CDR3 coding DNA: TGTGCCAGCAGTTCGTCCGGGACTAGCGATTACAATGAGCAGTTCTTC. This encodes CASSSSGTSDYNEQFF.

This clone was found a few times. The chain employs TRBV28 and TRBJ2-7; 9 bases match TRBD1. The CDR3 is 14 residues long. The V segment lost 6 bases and the J segment 7 bases; nucleotides outside the gene matches: 10. CDR1 is MDHEN, CDR2 SYDVKM, per germline. This CDR3 is CASSSRTGVGEQYF. CDR3 bases: TGTGCCAGCAGCTCGCGGACAGGGGTGGGGGAGCAGTACTTC.

This clone has a single count. The chain recombines TRBV6-5 with TRBJ1-2, with 7 bases lining up with TRBD1. This CDR3 contains 14 residues. Germline V gene lookup returns CDR1 MNHEY and CDR2 SVGAGI. The junction had 10 bases not matched to a gene; V was cut back by 7 bases and J by 5 bases. The DNA of the CDR3 is TGTGCCAGCACTTTATTCGGGACAGAATATGGCTACACCTTC. Translating it yields CASTLFGTEYGYTF.

The rearrangement joins TRBV20-1 to TRBJ2-5, with D hard to call. V dropped 7 bases and J dropped 5 bases, with 11 bases sitting between them. CDR3 length: 11 amino acids. Germline V CDR1 and CDR2: DFQATT, SNEGSKA (reference sequence). This CDR3 reads CSVLGAETQYF. CDR3 nucleotides: TGCAGTGTTCTAGGCGCCGAGACCCAGTACTTC.

In this sample, this clone turned up many times. This chain connects TRBV28 to TRBJ1-1; possible D gene TRBD1, 5 bases. V lost 2 bases, J lost 12 bases, and 13 bases lay in between. The CDR3 covers 12 residues. Germline V CDR1 and CDR2: MDHEN, SYDVKM. In nucleotides, the CDR3 is TGTGCCAGCAGTTTACAACAGGAGAGAACTTTCTTT. Translation: CASSLQQERTFF.

This chain joins TRBV28 and TRBJ1-4; D remains ambiguous. CDR1 and CDR2 (germline): MDHEN, SYDVKM. This CDR3 comprises 13 residues. V was pared by 10 bases and J by 11 bases, with 20 bases between. The CDR3 DNA is TGTGCCACCCGCGGTGGCCCATCGTCGAAACTGTTTTTT. Residues: CATRGGPSSKLFF. Based on the CDR3 plus reference TRBV28 and TRBJ1-4, the full variable domain is DVKVTQSSRYLVKRTGEKVFLECVQDMDHENMFWYRQDPGLGLRLIYFSYDVKMKEKGDIPEGYSVSREKKERFSLILESASTNQTSMYLCATRGGPSSKLFFGSGTQLSVL.

The rearrangement links TRBV5-6 to TRBJ1-2; TRBD1 aligns across 9 bases. V trimming: 3 bases; J trimming: 4 bases; junction bases outside the gene matches: 7. The CDR3 has 15 amino acids. Germline V CDR1 and CDR2: SGHDT, YYEEEE. The CDR3 spells CASSSSRQGGYGYTF. The DNA of the CDR3 is TGTGCCAGCAGCTCCTCAAGACAGGGGGGCTATGGCTACACCTTC.

This sequence joins TRBV4-1 and TRBJ1-3, with D hard to call. Germline lookup yields CDR1 MGHRA and CDR2 YSYEKL. V was cut by 0 bases and J by 0 bases, with 15 bases left in between. The CDR3 consists of 18 residues. The CDR3 is CASSQDFNGISSGNTIYF. The CDR3 coding sequence is TGCGCCAGCAGCCAAGACTTTAACGGGATAAGCTCTGGAAACACCATATATTTT.

The DNA of the CDR3 is TGTGCCAGTAGTGCAATACAGGGGGCCAGCAATCAGCCCCAGCATTTT. Protein: CASSAIQGASNQPQHF. This chain uses TRBV19 with TRBJ1-5; 9 nucleotides line up with TRBD1. The CDR3 has 16 residues. The germline gives CDR1 LNHDA, CDR2 SQIVND (reference sequence). Trimming at V came to 5 bases and at J to 1 base, leaving 6 bases not matched to a gene.